One sample yielded the 27 T cell receptor beta chains listed below, sequenced in a study of T cells in Graves' hyperthyroidism and ophthalmopathy. Amplification of TCR beta CDR3 regions used RNA as the template. Initially, a first-round RT-PCR of the TCR CDR3 employed the HTBI primer set. TCRdb re-derived calls from the multiplex PCR reads in MiXCR, one entry per CDR3 protein. Here the sample spans about 380,000 distinct CDR3 sequences, less than 15% being singletons. Material for sequencing was blood. Receptor source: a man aged 30 to 45 with Graves' hyperthyroidism that later progressed to Graves' ophthalmopathy.

This clonotype showed up many times. This chain links TRBV6-1 with TRBJ2-3; D remains ambiguous. The CDR3 extends over 11 amino acids. Trimming cost V 5 bases and J 6 bases, with 6 bases left between them. The V gene's germline CDR1 is MNHNS and CDR2 SASEGT. Here the CDR3 DNA reads TGTGCCAGCAGTAACGGGGATACGCAGTATTTT. Translation: CASSNGDTQYF.

Note on this clonotype: A read error is possible here, since a much larger clone lies one base away. The chain couples TRBV6-9 to TRBJ1-3; a possible D gene is TRBD1 (6 bases). Germline lookup yields CDR1 MNHGY and CDR2 SVAAGI. CDR3 size: 15 residues. Trimming took off 3 bases at V and 0 bases at J, with 9 bases between the two ends. CDR3 residues: CASSYSDSSGNTIYF. In nucleotides, the CDR3 is TGTGCCAGCAGTTACTCGGACAGCTCTGGAAACACCATATATTTT.

This clonotype appeared many times. V is TRBV28 and J is TRBJ2-5; possible D gene TRBD2, 7 bases. The CDR3 covers 15 residues. V dropped 3 bases and J dropped 5 bases, with 16 bases sitting between them. The germline gives CDR1 MDHEN, CDR2 SYDVKM. Written as DNA, the CDR3 is TGTGCCAGCAGTTTTTCCCCGGGGGGCAGGGAGACCCAGTACTTC. As protein: CASSFSPGGRETQYF.

The sample holds a few counts of this clonotype. The V and J genes are TRBV12-3 or TRBV12-4 and TRBJ2-7; the D gene could be TRBD1 or TRBD2 (5 bases each). The V end lost 7 bases, the J end lost 4 bases, and 17 bases lay between the germline ends. CDR3 size: 14 residues. The CDR3 DNA is TGTGCCAGCACCGGCCCGGGACGGAATTACGAGCAGTACTTC. Encoded protein: CASTGPGRNYEQYF.

For this clonotype: A single base separates this from a much larger clone, so it may be a read error. J is TRBJ2-3 and V is TRBV5-1; D is perhaps TRBD1 or TRBD2 (6 bases each). V shed 4 bases and J shed 2 bases, with 14 bases lying between them. This CDR3 contains 15 residues. Germline V CDR1 and CDR2: SGHRS, YFSETQ. DNA for the CDR3: TGCGCCAGCAGCACCCTAGGGGGGACCACAGATACGCAGTATTTT. This gives the protein CASSTLGGTTDTQYF.

This chain connects TRBV25-1 to TRBJ1-3; D not resolved. The V end lost 0 bases, the J end lost 2 bases, and 8 bases lay between the germline ends. The CDR3 runs 15 residues. Germline V gene lookup returns CDR1 MGHDK and CDR2 SYGVNS. DNA of the CDR3: TGTGCCAGCAGTGAATATAGTGAGACTGGAAACACCATATATTTT. Translation gives CASSEYSETGNTIYF.

This clonotype was seen repeatedly, ten times or more. The chain couples TRBV7-9 to TRBJ1-3; D unresolved. Trimming took off 7 bases at V and 4 bases at J, with 17 bases between the two ends. Germline lookup yields CDR1 SEHNR and CDR2 FQNEAQ (reference sequence). The CDR3 loop spans 15 amino acids. The CDR3 protein is CASTPPVGSGNTIYF. CDR3 nucleotides: TGTGCCAGCACCCCCCCCGTGGGATCCGGAAACACCATATATTTT.

This clonotype has a handful of counts. This sequence joins TRBV7-9 and TRBJ2-1, with 8 positions matching TRBD1. Losses at the gene ends were 6 bases for V and 2 bases for J; bases not matched to a gene: 6. The V gene's germline CDR1 is SEHNR and CDR2 FQNEAQ (reference sequence). This CDR3 region has 15 residues. CDR3: CASRHRGSPYNEQFF. CDR3 DNA: TGTGCCAGCAGACACAGGGGGAGCCCCTACAATGAGCAGTTCTTC.

A remark on this clonotype: The junction departs from germline at one end; a sequencing error may be responsible. The chain couples TRBV28 to TRBJ2-7; no clear D gene. Germline values: CDR1 MDHEN, CDR2 SYDVKM. CDR3 length equals 15 residues. CDR3 bases: TGTGCCAGCAGTTTGAGAGGCCTCCGCTCCTGCGAGCAGTACTTC. Its translation is CASSLRGLRSCEQYF.

This chain connects TRBV5-8 to TRBJ2-4, with D possibly being TRBD1 or TRBD2 (5 bases each). V lost 0 bases and J 0 bases, leaving 10 bases between the germline ends. The germline V gene has CDR1 SGHTS and CDR2 YDEGEE. The CDR3 runs to 16 residues. The CDR3 region is CASSLGDHLAKNIQYF. CDR3 DNA sequence: TGTGCCAGCAGCTTGGGGGACCATCTAGCCAAAAACATTCAGTACTTC.

This clonotype was detected only once. V is TRBV4-1 and J is TRBJ2-6; no firm D call. This CDR3 contains 18 residues. CDR1 and CDR2 (germline): MGHRA, YSYEKL. V was shortened by 0 bases and J by 0 bases, with 12 bases between the two germline ends. CDR3 residues: CASSQDATPISGANVLTF. The CDR3 DNA is TGCGCCAGCAGCCAAGATGCGACTCCTATCTCTGGGGCCAACGTCCTGACTTTC.

This clonotype was counted many times. J is TRBJ2-3 and V is TRBV15; D is possibly TRBD1 (5 bases). The ends were cut back, 2 bases at V and 6 bases at J, with 12 bases in the middle. The CDR3 has 14 residues. Looked up from germline, CDR1 is LNHNV and CDR2 is YYDKDF (reference sequence). The CDR3 loop reads CATSRRQPSDTQYF. In DNA form, the CDR3 reads TGTGCCACCAGCAGACGACAGCCTTCCGATACGCAGTATTTT.

This clonotype has a count of ten or more. The rearrangement links TRBV6-1 to TRBJ2-3; TRBD1 aligns across 11 bases. CDR3 length equals 17 residues. From germline, CDR1 is MNHNS and CDR2 SASEGT. Trimming at V came to 5 bases and at J to 4 bases, leaving 11 bases not matched to a gene. The DNA for the CDR3 is TGTGCCAGCAGTTATGGGACAGGGGGTTATGTGGCAGATACGCAGTATTTT. Encoded protein: CASSYGTGGYVADTQYF.

This clonotype was counted between two and nine times. V usage is TRBV18 and J usage is TRBJ2-7; no clear D gene. The germline V gene encodes CDR1 KGHSH and CDR2 LQKENI. The CDR3 extends over 13 amino acids. V was clipped by 2 bases and J by 7 bases, with 12 bases between them. CDR3 amino acids: CASSPSASLEQYF. The DNA of the CDR3 is TGTGCCAGCTCACCATCAGCTAGTTTGGAGCAGTACTTC.

There are many counts of this clonotype. The chain joins TRBV3-1 to TRBJ1-4; D gene unclear. The CDR3 loop spans 13 amino acids. Looked up from germline, CDR1 is LGHDT and CDR2 is YNNKEL (reference sequence). Trimming took off 4 bases at V and 8 bases at J, with 11 bases between the two ends. CDR3 residues: CASSPSSREKLFF. The CDR3 bases are TGTGCCAGCAGCCCCTCAAGTAGGGAAAAACTGTTTTTT.

This clonotype was found a few times. This chain links TRBV6-1 with TRBJ1-2; D unresolved. The germline V and J ends were trimmed by 2 bases and 4 bases, with 8 bases remaining between them. The germline gives CDR1 MNHNS, CDR2 SASEGT. The CDR3 contains 13 residues. CDR3 region: CASSEYRAYGYTF. The CDR3 DNA reads as TGTGCCAGCAGTGAATACAGAGCCTATGGCTACACCTTC.

The chain is built from TRBV20-1 and TRBJ1-2; D gene ambiguous. Trimming removed 3 bases at V and 11 bases at J, with 13 bases between. The CDR3 totals 11 residues. Germline CDR1 and CDR2: DFQATT and SNEGSKA (reference sequence). CDR3 residues: CSASYRASYTF. Written as DNA, the CDR3 is TGCAGTGCTAGTTACAGAGCAAGTTACACCTTC.

Ten or more counts support this clonotype. V usage is TRBV11-2 and J usage is TRBJ2-7; 10 bases fit TRBD2. V shed 3 bases and J 2 bases; nucleotides not matched to a gene: 1. Germline lookup yields CDR1 SGHAT and CDR2 FQNNGV. This CDR3 has 14 residues. The CDR3 spells CASSFSGGTYEQYF. The DNA for the CDR3 is TGTGCCAGCAGCTTTAGCGGGGGGACCTACGAGCAGTACTTC.

This clonotype was observed at least ten times. The chain joins TRBV7-9 to TRBJ1-1; D gene uncertain. With 5 bases removed from V and 7 bases from J, the gap between germline ends came to 8 bases. CDR1 SEHNR and CDR2 FQNEAQ come from the germline V gene (reference sequence). The CDR3 has 11 residues. CDR3 in DNA: TGTGCCAGCAGCCTCGGCCTTGAAGCTTTCTTT. Translating it yields CASSLGLEAFF. Full variable domain (missing parts from reference TRBV7-9 and TRBJ1-1): DTGVSQNPRHKITKRGQNVTFRCDPISEHNRLYWYRQTLGQGPEFLTYFQNEAQLEKSRLLSDRFSAERPKGSFSTLEIQRTEQGDSAMYLCASSLGLEAFFGQGTRLTVV.

This clonotype was detected ten times or more. The chain recombines TRBV5-1 with TRBJ1-1; D call uncertain. CDR1 and CDR2 (germline): SGHRS, YFSETQ. V lost 5 bases and J 1 base, leaving 15 bases between the germline ends. The CDR3 loop spans 15 amino acids. The chain's CDR3 is CASSPPRGANTEAFF. In DNA, the CDR3 is TGCGCCAGCAGTCCCCCTCGGGGAGCGAACACTGAAGCTTTCTTT. The whole variable domain, filled in from reference TRBV5-1 and TRBJ1-1, reads KAGVTQTPRYLIKTRGQQVTLSCSPISGHRSVSWYQQTPGQGLQFLFEYFSETQRNKGNFPGRFSGRQFSNSRSEMNVSTLELGDSALYLCASSPPRGANTEAFFGQGTRLTVV.

This clonotype was recorded at least ten times. The chain couples TRBV11-2 to TRBJ1-1; 7 bases line up with TRBD1. The CDR3 runs to 14 residues. Germline CDR1 is SGHAT and CDR2 is FQNNGV. V dropped 0 bases and J dropped 9; count of bases not matched to a gene: 7. CDR3: CASSLDVGTAKAFF. The CDR3 nucleotides are TGTGCCAGCAGCTTAGATGTAGGGACAGCTAAAGCTTTCTTT.

This clonotype showed up many times. V is TRBV28 and J is TRBJ2-2; TRBD1 matches at 8 bases. This CDR3 is built from 15 residues. Trimming took 6 bases from V and 5 from J; bases not matched to a gene: 8. Germline V CDR1 and CDR2: MDHEN, SYDVKM. The CDR3: CASRGQGGYTGELFF. In DNA, the CDR3 is TGTGCCAGCAGAGGACAGGGCGGATATACCGGGGAGCTGTTTTTT.

The chain links TRBV19 to TRBJ1-1; TRBD1 agrees at 12 bases. The CDR3 runs to 14 residues. J gave up 10 bases and V 7 bases, and 10 bases lay outside the gene matches. Germline CDR1 is LNHDA and CDR2 is SQIVND (reference sequence). DNA for the CDR3: TGTGCCAGTACCATTGGGACAGGGGGCACCGGAGCTTTCTTT. This encodes CASTIGTGGTGAFF.

This clonotype was detected many times. This rearrangement joins TRBV5-1 to TRBJ2-7, with 8 positions matching TRBD1. Germline V gene sequence: CDR1 SGHRS, CDR2 YFSETQ. The CDR3 covers 17 residues. J was trimmed by 6 bases and V by 4 bases; bases with no gene match: 18. This chain's CDR3 is CASSPNLWTGQNGEQYF. The CDR3, as DNA: TGCGCCAGCAGCCCCAACTTGTGGACAGGGCAAAATGGCGAGCAGTACTTC. Supplemented by reference TRBV5-1 and TRBJ2-7, the full variable domain reads KAGVTQTPRYLIKTRGQQVTLSCSPISGHRSVSWYQQTPGQGLQFLFEYFSETQRNKGNFPGRFSGRQFSNSRSEMNVSTLELGDSALYLCASSPNLWTGQNGEQYFGPGTRLTVT.

This clonotype was recorded at least ten times. The rearrangement links TRBV2 to TRBJ1-5, with 9 bases aligning to TRBD1. The CDR3 runs 15 residues. V lost 3 bases to trimming and J lost 6 bases; unmatched junction nucleotides: 6. Germline CDR1 reads SNHLY; CDR2 reads FYNNEI. The CDR3 loop reads CASSEADRGFQPQHF. The CDR3, as DNA: TGTGCCAGCAGTGAGGCGGACAGGGGTTTTCAGCCCCAGCATTTT.

This clonotype was observed a handful of times. The genes are TRBV19 and TRBJ2-3, with 7 bases that match TRBD1. J was trimmed by 6 bases and V by 6 bases; bases with no gene match: 12. CDR3 length: 15 residues. Germline loops: CDR1 LNHDA, CDR2 SQIVND (reference sequence). The CDR3 loop reads CASRLTGAHLDTQYF. CDR3 bases: TGTGCCAGTAGGCTTACAGGGGCCCATTTGGATACGCAGTATTTT.

This clonotype was seen more than once but under ten times. The rearrangement uses TRBV14 and TRBJ2-3, with a possible D match to TRBD2 (6 bases). V dropped 5 bases and J dropped 2 bases, with 14 bases sitting between them. The V gene's germline CDR1 is SGHDN and CDR2 FVKESK. The CDR3 covers 15 residues. As DNA, the CDR3 is TGTGCCAGCAGCTCCTTTAGCGGACTCACAGATACGCAGTATTTT. Its protein is CASSSFSGLTDTQYF.